This TCR beta chain was obtained from a study of T cells in Graves' hyperthyroidism and ophthalmopathy. Background on the study: Peripheral blood sampling occurred at initial diagnosis, before any treatment. Study findings and constraints: The model anticipated ophthalmopathy a median about 6.5 months pre-onset.

TCR beta CDR3 regions were amplified from RNA. TCR CDR3 regions were first amplified by RT-PCR with HTBI primers. TCRdb redid the calling of the multiplex PCR reads with MiXCR, one entry per CDR3 protein. The table has about 690,000 distinct CDR3 sequences, around a sixth seen once; the top ten hold 15% to 18%. Trimming took 1 base from V and 8 from J, leaving 18 bases between them. The CDR3 consists of 15 residues. CDR1 and CDR2 (germline): SGHNT, YYREEE (reference sequence). Calling Graves' hyperthyroidism stable meant ophthalmopathy did not progress within 18 months. Orbital computed tomography, thyroid ultrasound, serum thyroxine and TRAb, and clinical symptoms together informed the diagnoses. In the case of this clonotype: Its antigen remains unidentified.

This TCR was sampled from a man in his forties or fifties with Graves' hyperthyroidism. Source material: blood. The chain is built from TRBV5-4 and TRBJ1-2; D perhaps matches TRBD1 (6 bases). The CDR3 loop is CASSLSATGIWGYTF. The DNA for the CDR3 is TGTGCCAGCAGCTTGTCGGCCACAGGGATTTGGGGCTACACCTTC.